This passage covers 10 T cell receptor beta chains from one sample sequenced in a study of T cell responses to AZD1222 COVID-19 vaccine. The repertoire was sequenced with immunoSEQ multiplex PCR; TCRdb's copy has only in-frame clones and lacks some. The sample has 90,000 to 100,000 clones, almost 90% seen once; the top ten hold 15% to 20%. This specimen consisted of peripheral blood, obtained 28 days after the second AZD1222 dose. The receptors were sampled from an adult who received the AZD1222 COVID-19 vaccine.

V gene TRBV19 combines with J gene TRBJ1-3; D possibly corresponds to TRBD1 (6 bases). Trimming removed 9 bases at V and 2 bases at J, with 20 bases between. The CDR3 covers 16 residues. Germline V gene sequence: CDR1 LNHDA, CDR2 SQIVND (reference sequence). CDR3 nucleotides: TGTGCCAGCTCCTCGGGGGGCAGATCGCCTGGAAACACCATATATTTT. Translated: CASSSGGRSPGNTIYF.

This clone showed up just once. The chain has TRBV5-1 and TRBJ1-2; 8 nucleotides line up with TRBD1. This CDR3 comprises 14 residues. V was pared by 2 bases and J by 8 bases, with 8 bases of the junction left unmatched. CDR1 SGHRS and CDR2 YFSETQ come from the germline V gene. CDR3: CASSLIGQGGGYTF. The CDR3 nucleotides are TGCGCCAGCAGCTTAATAGGACAGGGTGGGGGCTACACCTTC.

The V and J genes are TRBV4-2 and TRBJ2-1; 7 bases fit TRBD2. V gave up 2 bases and J gave up 6 bases; unmatched junction bases: 7. The CDR3 totals 15 residues. The germline V gene has CDR1 LGHNA and CDR2 YNFKEQ. In DNA form, the CDR3 reads TGTGCCAGCAGCCAATCCGGGACTACTTCCAATGAGCAGTTCTTC. This sequence encodes CASSQSGTTSNEQFF.

This chain connects TRBV3-1 (or the pseudogene TRBV3-2) to TRBJ2-3; perhaps TRBD1 as D (6 bases). Trimming removed 1 base at V and 8 bases at J, with 13 bases between. Germline-derived CDR1 and CDR2 are LGHDT and YNNKEL (reference sequence). This CDR3 has 14 residues. In DNA, the CDR3 is TGTGCCAGCAGCCAAGCAGGGGCAGCCTTTACGCAGTATTTT. It yields the protein CASSQAGAAFTQYF.

The genes are TRBV27 and TRBJ2-7; the D gene is possibly TRBD2 (5 bases). The CDR3 runs to 11 residues. Germline CDR1 MNHEY, CDR2 SMNVEV (reference sequence). The ends were cut back, 7 bases at V and 2 bases at J, with 6 bases in the middle. The CDR3 coding sequence is TGTGCCAGCAAGGGAGCCTACGAGCAGTACTTC. This sequence encodes CASKGAYEQYF.

This chain joins TRBV27 and TRBJ2-3; D gene uncertain. Trimming took off 1 base at V and 0 bases at J, with 11 bases between the two ends. This CDR3 has 16 amino acids. Germline loops: CDR1 MNHEY, CDR2 SMNVEV (reference sequence). This CDR3 is CASSLYSTRSTDTQYF. CDR3 nucleotide sequence: TGTGCCAGCAGTTTATATTCGACTCGAAGCACAGATACGCAGTATTTT.

In its sample, this clone was seen a few times. This CDR3 is CATSRGRSSYNEQFF. DNA of the CDR3: TGTGCCACCAGCAGAGGAAGGAGCTCCTACAATGAGCAGTTCTTC. This sequence joins TRBV15 and TRBJ2-1; no reliable D call. V lost 1 base and J lost 0, with 7 bases in between. This CDR3 is 15 amino acids long. Germline lookup yields CDR1 LNHNV and CDR2 YYDKDF (reference sequence).

The rearrangement joins TRBV19 to TRBJ1-2, with D maybe TRBD1 (5 bases). Germline V gives CDR1 LNHDA, CDR2 SQIVND (reference sequence). Trimming took 6 bases from V and 3 from J, leaving 17 bases between them. The CDR3 spans 15 residues. CDR3 DNA: TGTGCCAGTAGCCCTCCCGTGCGGGGCTACTATGGCTACACCTTC. It specifies CASSPPVRGYYGYTF.

This sequence joins TRBV28 and TRBJ2-1; possible D gene TRBD1, 5 bases. CDR1 MDHEN and CDR2 SYDVKM come from the germline V gene. The CDR3 loop spans 15 amino acids. V lost 6 bases and J 5 bases, leaving 17 bases between the germline ends. CDR3: CASSNGPGIDNEQFF. In DNA, the CDR3 is TGTGCCAGCAGCAATGGGCCAGGGATCGACAATGAGCAGTTCTTC.

The chain joins TRBV6-2 or TRBV6-3 to TRBJ2-1; 10 nucleotides agree with TRBD2. The CDR3 is made up of 16 amino acids. CDR1 and CDR2 from the germline V gene are MNHEY and SVGEGT. With 0 bases clipped from V and 3 bases from J, the junction kept 2 bases outside the gene matches. The CDR3 DNA reads TGTGCCAGCAGTTACTCGCTAGCGGGAGTCTACAATGAGCAGTTCTTC. Residues: CASSYSLAGVYNEQFF.